This record covers a single T cell receptor beta chain. As to time point: cycle 4 day 1 (C4D1), after less than seven weeks of nivolumab. Brentuximab vedotin exposure varied among the patients, all of whom had relapsed after autologous stem cell transplantation. Relapsed/refractory classical Hodgkin lymphoma patients had complete, partial or progressive responses. This specimen comes from a study of PD-1 blockade in classical Hodgkin lymphoma. This CDR3 spans 15 amino acids. Germline CDR1 SGHRS, CDR2 YFSETQ. Trimming took off 4 bases at V and 2 bases at J, with 14 bases between the two ends. Assay: immunoSEQ multiplex PCR; the TCRdb copy retains only in-frame clones and omits some. The sample holds 27,000 or so clones, 72% seen once.

This receptor was obtained from a human donor with classical Hodgkin lymphoma. Here the sequenced sample was peripheral blood mononuclear cells (PBMCs), taken before the fourth cycle of nivolumab. The V call is TRBV5-1, the J call TRBJ2-3; D is perhaps TRBD2 (5 bases). CDR3 region: CASSTQDFSTDTQYF. The CDR3 DNA reads as TGCGCCAGCAGCACCCAGGACTTCTCCACAGATACGCAGTATTTT.